This note documents a single T cell receptor beta chain sequence. Clones were sequenced by immunoSEQ multiplex PCR, and TCRdb holds only the in-frame ones, with some missing. The table records roughly 53,000 clones, over 80% of them present only once. This record comes from a study of OX40 agonist ivuxolimab in advanced cancers. The overall study: It was ivuxolimab, an agonistic anti-OX40 (CD134) antibody, that patients were treated with. Enrolled patients in dose escalation had cancers that were hepatocellular carcinoma, melanoma, renal cell or head and neck cancer. The study reported partial responses in three patients: one hepatocellular carcinoma, two cutaneous melanoma.

This CDR3 spans 17 amino acids. The ends lost 2 bases at V and 4 bases at J; junction bases unmatched: 11. The germline V gene encodes CDR1 SGHDN and CDR2 FVKESK. Autoimmune disease history or systemic immunosuppression was exclusionary. The starting material was CD4+ or CD8+ T cells sorted from blood, obtained in a trial of the OX40 agonist ivuxolimab. The chain combines TRBV14 with TRBJ1-1; 9 nucleotides align to TRBD1. The receptor comes from an adult with an advanced solid tumor such as melanoma, head and neck, liver or kidney cancer. The CDR3, as DNA: TGTGCCAGCAGCCAACCACCCGGGACAGGGCGCTTCACTGAAGCTTTCTTT. It encodes CASSQPPGTGRFTEAFF.